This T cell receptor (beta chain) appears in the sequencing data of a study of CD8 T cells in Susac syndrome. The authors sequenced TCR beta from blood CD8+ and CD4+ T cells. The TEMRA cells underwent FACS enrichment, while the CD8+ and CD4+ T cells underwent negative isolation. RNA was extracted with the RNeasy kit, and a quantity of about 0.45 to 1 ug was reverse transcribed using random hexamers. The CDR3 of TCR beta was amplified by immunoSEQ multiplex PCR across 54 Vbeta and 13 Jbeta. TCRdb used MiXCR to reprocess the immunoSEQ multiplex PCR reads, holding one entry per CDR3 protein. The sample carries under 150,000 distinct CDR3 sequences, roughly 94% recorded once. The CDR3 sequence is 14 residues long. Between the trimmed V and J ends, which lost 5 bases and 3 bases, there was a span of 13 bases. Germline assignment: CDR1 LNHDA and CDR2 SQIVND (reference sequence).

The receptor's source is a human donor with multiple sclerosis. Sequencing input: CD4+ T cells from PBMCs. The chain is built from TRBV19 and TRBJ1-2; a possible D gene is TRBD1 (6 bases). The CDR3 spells CASSLGAEHYGYTF. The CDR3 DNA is TGTGCCAGTAGTTTGGGGGCAGAGCACTATGGCTACACCTTC.